One sample yielded the 10 T cell receptor beta chains listed below, sequenced in a study of T-cell memory formation after mild COVID-19. Each CDR3 protein gets one entry after TCRdb re-called the 5' RACE reads with MiXCR. There are 350,000 to 450,000 distinct CDR3 sequences in the sample; 28% occur only once, and roughly 13% lies in the top ten. Sequencing input: PBMCs or a T cell subset sorted from them (not recorded which). The receptors come from an adult woman who had mild COVID-19 (a few samples of this study predate the infection). Cell type and time point are not known.

This clonotype came up a few times. The chain couples TRBV18 to TRBJ2-7, with D perhaps TRBD2 (5 bases). V gave up 5 bases and J gave up 5 bases, with 13 bases separating them. The CDR3 sequence is 13 residues long. Looked up from germline, CDR1 is KGHSH and CDR2 is LQKENI. The CDR3 sequence: CASSRGLEDEQYF. In DNA form, the CDR3 reads TGTGCCAGCTCAAGAGGGTTGGAGGACGAGCAGTACTTC. The complete variable domain, with remaining parts taken from reference TRBV18 and TRBJ2-7, reads NAGVMQNPRHLVRRRGQEARLRCSPMKGHSHVYWYRQLPEEGLKFMVYLQKENIIDESGMPKERFSAEFPKEGPSILRIQQVVRGDSAAYFCASSRGLEDEQYFGPGTRLTVT.

This clonotype appeared a few times. CDR3 nucleotides: TGTGCCAGCAGCGGGGACAGGAAACAAGAGACCCAGTACTTC. Amino acids: CASSGDRKQETQYF. The gene calls are TRBV16 and TRBJ2-5; 8 nucleotides match TRBD1. Germline loops: CDR1 KGHSY, CDR2 FQNENV. The CDR3 length is 14 residues. V shed 5 bases, J shed 2 bases, and the junction held 4 bases outside the gene matches.

This chain connects TRBV30 to TRBJ2-3; a weak D match, TRBD1 (6 bases). The germline CDR1 and CDR2 sequences are GTSNPN and SVGIG (reference sequence). The V end lost 0 bases, the J end lost 2 bases, and 9 bases lay between the germline ends. The CDR3 totals 14 residues. The CDR3 reads CAWSVRGSTDTQYF. In nucleotides, the CDR3 is TGTGCCTGGAGTGTAAGGGGGTCCACAGATACGCAGTATTTT.

The V call is TRBV11-2, the J call TRBJ2-3, with D unresolved. V lost 2 bases and J lost 7, with 7 bases in between. The CDR3 is 12 residues long. Germline values: CDR1 SGHAT, CDR2 FQNNGV. The CDR3 is CASSLTRYTQYF. CDR3 sequence (DNA): TGTGCCAGCAGCTTAACACGTTATACGCAGTATTTT.

For the CDR3, the DNA is TGTGCCAGCACGACAAGTACAGATACGCAGTATTTT. Translated: CASTTSTDTQYF. The rearrangement joins TRBV7-9 to TRBJ2-3; D call uncertain. From germline, CDR1 is SEHNR and CDR2 FQNEAQ (reference sequence). The CDR3 runs 12 residues. V gave up 7 bases and J gave up 3 bases, with 8 bases separating them.

CDR3 bases: TGTGCCAGCAGCCAAGGGCTCTACGAGCAGTACTTC. Translation: CASSQGLYEQYF. The rearrangement joins TRBV4-2 to TRBJ2-7; D is uncertain. V was pared by 1 base and J by 3 bases, with 4 bases between. The germline CDR1 and CDR2 sequences are LGHNA and YNFKEQ. This CDR3 has 12 amino acids.

This clonotype was counted a few times. V usage is TRBV12-3 or TRBV12-4 and J usage is TRBJ1-1, with D unresolved. This CDR3 spans 15 amino acids. Deletions cut 8 bases from V and 4 bases from J, with 20 bases between. As DNA, the CDR3 is TGTGCCAGCTCTTTGCGGGCGGTGGGAGGCACTGAAGCTTTCTTT. Its protein is CASSLRAVGGTEAFF.

This chain uses TRBV19 with TRBJ2-1, with 12 bases matching TRBD2. V lost 2 bases and J lost 10; bases outside the gene matches: 15. The CDR3 contains 18 residues. CDR1 LNHDA and CDR2 SQIVND come from the germline V gene (reference sequence). The CDR3 DNA reads as TGTGCCAGTAGTATATTCGTCATGGCTAGCGGGGGGGCCGGGGAGCAGTTCTTC. Translation gives CASSIFVMASGGAGEQFF.

The chain carries TRBV6-2 or TRBV6-3 and TRBJ2-3; 11 bases are shared with TRBD2. Trimming cost V 6 bases and J 4 bases; bases outside gene matches: 9. This CDR3 spans 16 amino acids. Germline V gene sequence: CDR1 MNHEY, CDR2 SVGEGT. CDR3 bases: TGTGCCAGCAGCACATTTCGGACTAGCGGGCCAGATACGCAGTATTTT. Its protein is CASSTFRTSGPDTQYF.

This clonotype was recorded a few times. V usage is TRBV20-1 and J usage is TRBJ2-7; the D is unclear. Trimming took 0 bases from V and 0 from J, leaving 6 bases between them. Germline V CDR1 and CDR2: DFQATT, SNEGSKA (reference sequence). The length of the CDR3 is 13 residues. This CDR3 is CSARDGDSYEQYF. CDR3 nucleotides: TGCAGTGCTAGAGACGGTGACTCCTACGAGCAGTACTTC.